The clone carrying this T cell receptor beta chain is a singleton in its sample. These data come from a study of blood T cell repertoires in COVID-19. Study-wide background: The United States, Italy and Spain supplied acute and convalescent COVID-19 samples. The cDNA or gDNA used as material had been derived from T cells, B-cell-depleted T cells, or PBMCs.

In the original processing: Amplification of reference gene primers provided the estimated nucleated cell counts. Produced via immunoSEQ multiplex PCR; TCRdb's table is partial and in-frame only. The V and J calls and clone size come from that table; D and trimming were worked out from the DNA. The sample holds 70,000 to 85,000 clones, about four fifths seen once. Sequenced sample: peripheral blood. The receptor was isolated from an elderly man with active or convalescent COVID-19.

The CDR3 spells CASSLARSVYTEAFF. The CDR3 bases are TGTGCCAGCAGCTTAGCGAGGTCAGTTTACACTGAAGCTTTCTTT. The chain links TRBV7-8 to TRBJ1-1, with unresolved D. The germline V gene has CDR1 SGHVS and CDR2 FQNEAQ. The V gene lost 0 bases and the J gene lost 3 bases, with 11 bases spanning the gap. This CDR3 contains 15 residues.